The 26 T cell receptor beta chains reported below all come from one sample, sequenced in a study of naive and memory T cell subsets. As for treatment: skin biopsy from PPD injection site in Mantoux-positive individual. TCR cDNA received a 3' ligated oligonucleotide that carried a UMI. Four PCR rounds used nested alpha and beta constant region primers plus the SP2 primer. TCRdb passed the UMI-ligation and nested PCR reads through MiXCR, listing each CDR3 protein once. The sample shows approximately 37,000 distinct CDR3 sequences, approximately 11% of them seen only once. Sequenced here: skin, sampled from a tuberculin skin test site. These TCRs come from an adult in good health.

The chain recombines TRBV12-3 or TRBV12-4 with TRBJ2-2; 8 bases fit TRBD1. The CDR3 has 17 amino acids. V shed 6 bases and J 3 bases; nucleotides not matched to a gene: 12. The CDR3 DNA reads as TGTGCCAGCAGGCCGAGACAGGGGTCAGAGTACACCGGGGAGCTGTTTTTT. It translates to CASRPRQGSEYTGELFF.

This clonotype has at least ten counts. The genes are TRBV29-1 and TRBJ2-1; tentative D call: TRBD1 (8 bases). CDR1 SQVTM and CDR2 ANQGSEA come from the germline V gene. The V gene lost 7 bases and the J gene lost 0 bases, with 25 bases spanning the gap. There are 18 residues in the CDR3. Written as DNA, the CDR3 is TGCAGCGCCAGGGGGGGACAGGCTCCTGGGAGCTCCTACAATGAGCAGTTCTTC. Its protein is CSARGGQAPGSSYNEQFF.

The rearrangement uses TRBV3-1 and TRBJ1-1, with a tentative D call TRBD1 (5 bases). Per germline, CDR1 LGHDT and CDR2 YNNKEL (reference sequence). V shed 0 bases and J shed 4 bases, with 12 bases lying between them. CDR3 length: 15 amino acids. The CDR3 sequence: CASSQDSQGFTEAFF. The CDR3 nucleotides read TGTGCCAGCAGCCAAGATAGTCAGGGTTTCACTGAAGCTTTCTTT.

The chain links TRBV20-1 to TRBJ2-5; TRBD2 aligns across 7 bases. Germline lookup yields CDR1 DFQATT and CDR2 SNEGSKA (reference sequence). This CDR3 has 13 amino acids. Unmatched junction bases numbered 14, after V lost 3 bases and J lost 13 bases. The CDR3 loop reads CSASVTRERGTYF. In nucleotides, the CDR3 is TGCAGTGCTAGTGTTACGCGGGAGAGGGGAACGTACTTC.

This clonotype has a handful of counts. V and J are TRBV7-8 and TRBJ1-2; TRBD1 aligns across 7 bases. The CDR3 is 15 residues long. The V gene's germline CDR1 is SGHVS and CDR2 FQNEAQ. Losses at the gene ends were 5 bases for V and 0 bases for J; bases not matched to a gene: 6. The CDR3 region is CASSVRQGANYGYTF. The CDR3 DNA reads TGTGCCAGCAGCGTCCGACAGGGAGCTAACTATGGCTACACCTTC.

This clonotype appeared a few times. The V call is TRBV29-1, the J call TRBJ2-7; D possibly corresponds to TRBD2 (7 bases). CDR1 is SQVTM, CDR2 ANQGSEA, per germline. V lost 3 bases, J lost 5 bases, and 14 bases lay in between. The CDR3 is 13 residues long. The CDR3 sequence: CSVDGGPGDEQYF. CDR3 DNA sequence: TGCAGCGTTGACGGGGGGCCGGGCGACGAGCAGTACTTC.

V usage is TRBV9 and J usage is TRBJ2-2; D is perhaps TRBD2 (6 bases). Trimming left V 0 bases short and J 6 bases short, with 6 bases between. The length of the CDR3 is 13 residues. CDR1 and CDR2 from the germline V gene are SGDLS and YYNGEE. The CDR3 nucleotides are TGTGCCAGCAGCGTAGGGGGGGCCGGGGAGCTGTTTTTT. Residues: CASSVGGAGELFF.

The chain couples TRBV6-5 to TRBJ1-2, with D unresolved. Trimming shortened V by 0 bases and J by 3 bases, and 5 bases separated the two germline ends. Germline CDR1 MNHEY, CDR2 SVGAGI. The CDR3 is made up of 13 amino acids. CDR3 nucleotide sequence: TGTGCCAGCAGTTACTCTGGGGACTATGGCTACACCTTC. This translates into CASSYSGDYGYTF.

This clonotype was recorded many times. The J gene is TRBJ1-1, the V gene TRBV12-3 or TRBV12-4, with 7 bases fitting TRBD1. This CDR3 is 15 amino acids long. The J segment lost 5 bases and the V segment lost 5 bases, leaving 11 bases of the junction unmatched. The CDR3 protein is CASSPSRGRGTEAFF. DNA of the CDR3: TGTGCCAGCAGTCCTTCAAGGGGGCGAGGGACTGAAGCTTTCTTT.

This clonotype was counted between two and nine times. This chain uses TRBV28 with TRBJ2-4; 8 bases fit TRBD1. Germline V gene sequence: CDR1 MDHEN, CDR2 SYDVKM. Unmatched junction bases numbered 8, after V lost 7 bases and J lost 3 bases. The CDR3 covers 15 residues. The CDR3 protein is CASTAGGAGKNIQYF. The CDR3, as DNA: TGTGCCAGCACCGCAGGGGGCGCAGGCAAAAACATTCAGTACTTC.

This clonotype appeared many times. This chain uses TRBV25-1 with TRBJ2-1; possibly TRBD2 for D (7 bases). Deletions cut 6 bases from V and 9 bases from J, with 18 bases between. Germline lookup yields CDR1 MGHDK and CDR2 SYGVNS. The CDR3 contains 14 residues. Written as DNA, the CDR3 is TGTGCCAGCAGGGGGGGGCGGTATGGGGGTGAGCAGTTCTTC. This encodes CASRGGRYGGEQFF.

The gene calls are TRBV3-1 and TRBJ2-1; D is unresolved. The CDR3 is 14 amino acids. Per the germline V gene, CDR1 is LGHDT and CDR2 is YNNKEL (reference sequence). V was cut by 1 base and J by 9 bases, with 13 bases left in between. CDR3 in amino acids: CASSQGVVSGEQFF. CDR3 DNA sequence: TGTGCCAGCAGCCAAGGGGTAGTGAGTGGTGAGCAGTTCTTC.

This clonotype was found a few times. The V gene is TRBV7-2, the J gene TRBJ1-5, with TRBD1 as a possible D gene (5 bases). Looked up from germline, CDR1 is SGHTA and CDR2 is FQGNSA. This CDR3 comprises 13 residues. V shed 5 bases and J shed 6 bases, with 11 bases lying between them. CDR3: CASSTQGSQPQHF. The CDR3 DNA reads as TGTGCCAGCAGCACCCAGGGAAGTCAGCCCCAGCATTTT.

This clonotype was seen many times. The chain links TRBV29-1 to TRBJ2-2; D not certain. Trimming stripped 4 bases from V and 0 bases from J, with 9 bases between. The CDR3 spans 14 residues. Germline CDR1 and CDR2: SQVTM and ANQGSEA. CDR3 protein: CSVAGHANTGELFF. CDR3 nucleotide sequence: TGCAGCGTTGCAGGCCATGCGAACACCGGGGAGCTGTTTTTT.

The sample holds many counts of this clonotype. This chain connects TRBV30 to TRBJ2-3; TRBD1 aligns across 7 bases. The CDR3 consists of 16 residues. The V gene's germline CDR1 is GTSNPN and CDR2 SVGIG (reference sequence). V lost 2 bases, J lost 2 bases, and 10 bases stayed unmatched. CDR3 sequence (DNA): TGTGCCTGGAGTTTCGACCGGGACAGACTCACAGATACGCAGTATTTT. Amino acid sequence: CAWSFDRDRLTDTQYF.

There are many counts of this clonotype. V is TRBV9 and J is TRBJ2-5; D is uncertain. CDR1 is SGDLS and CDR2 is YYNGEE in the germline V gene. The CDR3 has 13 amino acids. Trimming took off 2 bases at V and 3 bases at J, with 8 bases between the two ends. The CDR3 loop is CASSVMVEETQYF. CDR3 coding DNA: TGTGCCAGCAGCGTGATGGTGGAAGAGACCCAGTACTTC.

This clonotype came up a few times. V and J are TRBV27 and TRBJ2-7, with TRBD2 matching over 9 bases. This CDR3 is built from 14 residues. The V gene's germline CDR1 is MNHEY and CDR2 SMNVEV (reference sequence). The V gene end was trimmed by 8 bases and the J gene end by 1 base; junction bases not matched to a gene: 6. The DNA for the CDR3 is TGTGCCAGCTCACCACTAGCGGGTTCCTACGAGCAGTACTTC. It specifies CASSPLAGSYEQYF.

This clonotype occurred many times. The chain has TRBV5-5 and TRBJ2-1; no clear D. The V end lost 4 bases, the J end lost 0 bases, and 11 bases lay between the germline ends. The CDR3 consists of 15 residues. Per germline, CDR1 SGHKS and CDR2 YYEKEE (reference sequence). CDR3 nucleotide sequence: TGTGCCAGCAGCCCTGGAGAGTACTCCTACAATGAGCAGTTCTTC. Its translation is CASSPGEYSYNEQFF.

In this sample, this clonotype turned up a few times. The chain links TRBV12-3 or TRBV12-4 to TRBJ1-5; 10 bases line up with TRBD1. V trimming: 4 bases; J trimming: 6 bases; junction bases outside the gene matches: 3. This CDR3 contains 14 residues. CDR3 residues: CASSSGTGAQPQHF. The DNA for the CDR3 is TGTGCCAGCAGTTCCGGGACAGGGGCTCAGCCCCAGCATTTT.

This clonotype was seen ten or more times. V gene TRBV28 combines with J gene TRBJ1-6; D possibly corresponds to TRBD1 (5 bases). The CDR3 spans 16 residues. Germline CDR1 is MDHEN and CDR2 is SYDVKM. The V and J ends lost 2 bases and 7 bases respectively, with 15 bases between them. The CDR3 is CASSLRSGTDNSPLHF. CDR3 nucleotide sequence: TGTGCCAGCAGTTTACGTAGCGGGACGGACAATTCACCCCTCCACTTT.

The chain recombines TRBV27 with TRBJ2-4; D is possibly TRBD2 (7 bases). The germline V gene encodes CDR1 MNHEY and CDR2 SMNVEV (reference sequence). V was shortened by 1 base and J by 2 bases, with 15 bases between the two germline ends. This CDR3 is built from 17 residues. CDR3 amino acids: CASSLFGGAKSKNIQYF. The CDR3 region has the DNA TGTGCCAGCAGTTTATTTGGGGGGGCGAAGTCCAAAAACATTCAGTACTTC.

This clonotype occurred a few times. The chain couples TRBV20-1 to TRBJ1-5; tentative D call: TRBD1 (5 bases). The germline V and J ends were trimmed by 0 bases and 6 bases, with 12 bases remaining between them. Germline V gene lookup returns CDR1 DFQATT and CDR2 SNEGSKA (reference sequence). This CDR3 spans 14 amino acids. CDR3 sequence (DNA): TGCAGTGCTAGAGATAGGCCAGGGATTCAGCCCCAGCATTTT. This gives the protein CSARDRPGIQPQHF.

Many counts were recorded for this clonotype. J is TRBJ2-3 and V is TRBV28, with D possibly being TRBD2 (6 bases). Germline CDR1 and CDR2: MDHEN and SYDVKM. The CDR3 runs to 17 residues. V dropped 4 bases and J dropped 4 bases, with 21 bases sitting between them. The CDR3 DNA reads as TGTGCCAGCAGTTCCCCTTATTTGGGTGGAGGGGCAGATACGCAGTATTTT. Translating gives CASSSPYLGGGADTQYF.

The sample holds many counts of this clonotype. The J gene is TRBJ1-5, the V gene TRBV28; a weak D match, TRBD1 (6 bases). Trimming cost V 3 bases and J 0 bases, with 12 bases left between them. Germline values: CDR1 MDHEN, CDR2 SYDVKM. The CDR3 totals 16 residues. The CDR3 region has the DNA TGTGCCAGCAGTTTGACGGACAGTTATAGCAATCAGCCCCAGCATTTT. Translation: CASSLTDSYSNQPQHF.

The sample holds a few counts of this clonotype. The CDR3 nucleotides are TGTGCCAGCAGCCAATTTGGCGGGGGGTGTGACTATGGCTACACCTTC. Translated: CASSQFGGGCDYGYTF. The chain uses TRBV3-1 and TRBJ1-2, with a possible D match to TRBD1 (5 bases). This CDR3 comprises 16 residues. V was clipped by 2 bases and J by 3 bases, with 16 bases between them. CDR1 LGHDT and CDR2 YNNKEL come from the germline V gene (reference sequence).

This clonotype was recorded at least ten times. The chain recombines TRBV29-1 with TRBJ1-1, with D perhaps TRBD1 (6 bases). The CDR3 sequence is 13 residues long. Germline V gives CDR1 SQVTM, CDR2 ANQGSEA. V shed 6 bases and J shed 2 bases, with 13 bases lying between them. Here the CDR3 reads CSVGDIRNTEAFF. As DNA, the CDR3 is TGCAGCGTGGGGGACATCCGTAACACTGAAGCTTTCTTT.